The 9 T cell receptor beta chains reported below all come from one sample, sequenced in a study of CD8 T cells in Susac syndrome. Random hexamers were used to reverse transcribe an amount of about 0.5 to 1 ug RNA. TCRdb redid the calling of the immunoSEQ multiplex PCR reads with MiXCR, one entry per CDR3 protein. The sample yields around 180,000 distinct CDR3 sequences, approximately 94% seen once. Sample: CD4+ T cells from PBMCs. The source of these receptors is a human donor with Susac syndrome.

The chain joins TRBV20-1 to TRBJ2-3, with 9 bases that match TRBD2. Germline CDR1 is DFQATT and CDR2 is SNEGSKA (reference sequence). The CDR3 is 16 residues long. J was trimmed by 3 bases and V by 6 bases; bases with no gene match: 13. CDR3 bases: TGCAGTGCCGAAAAAGTGGCGGGGGGGAATACAGATACGCAGTATTTT. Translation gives CSAEKVAGGNTDTQYF.

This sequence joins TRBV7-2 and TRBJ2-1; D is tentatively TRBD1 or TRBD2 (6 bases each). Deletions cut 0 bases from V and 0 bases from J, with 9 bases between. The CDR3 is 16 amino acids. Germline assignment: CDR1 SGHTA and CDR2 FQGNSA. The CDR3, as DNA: TGTGCCAGCAGCTTAGCCGGGGGCCCCTCCTACAATGAGCAGTTCTTC. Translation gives CASSLAGGPSYNEQFF.

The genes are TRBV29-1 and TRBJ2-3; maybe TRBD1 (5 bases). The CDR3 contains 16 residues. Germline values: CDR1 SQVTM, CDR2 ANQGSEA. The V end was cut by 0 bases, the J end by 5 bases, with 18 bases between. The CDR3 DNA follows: TGCAGCGTTGAAGATCAGGGTGGCTCTGGGGTAGATACGCAGTATTTT. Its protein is CSVEDQGGSGVDTQYF.

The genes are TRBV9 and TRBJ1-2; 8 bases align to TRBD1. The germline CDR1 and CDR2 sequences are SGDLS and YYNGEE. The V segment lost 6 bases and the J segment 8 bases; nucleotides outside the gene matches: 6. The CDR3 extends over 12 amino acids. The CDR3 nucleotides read TGTGCCAGCACCAGGGACAGGAGCGGCTACACCTTC. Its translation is CASTRDRSGYTF.

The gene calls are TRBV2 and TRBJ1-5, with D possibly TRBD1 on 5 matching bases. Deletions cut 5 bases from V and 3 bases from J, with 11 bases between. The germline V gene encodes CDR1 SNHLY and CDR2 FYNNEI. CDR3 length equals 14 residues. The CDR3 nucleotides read TGTGCCAGCAGTCCCGGGACTTTCAATCAGCCCCAGCATTTT. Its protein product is CASSPGTFNQPQHF.

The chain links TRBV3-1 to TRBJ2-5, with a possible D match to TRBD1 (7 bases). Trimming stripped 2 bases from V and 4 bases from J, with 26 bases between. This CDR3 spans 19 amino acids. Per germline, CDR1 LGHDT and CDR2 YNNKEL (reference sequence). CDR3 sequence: CASSQLSGGGYKARETQYF. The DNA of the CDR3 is TGTGCCAGCAGCCAACTATCCGGAGGGGGCTACAAAGCACGAGAGACCCAGTACTTC.

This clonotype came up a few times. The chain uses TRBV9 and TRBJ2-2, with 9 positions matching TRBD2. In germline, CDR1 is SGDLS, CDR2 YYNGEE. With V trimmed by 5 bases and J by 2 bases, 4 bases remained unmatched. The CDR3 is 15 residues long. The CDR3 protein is CASRSGGLNTGELFF. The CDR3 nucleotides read TGTGCCAGCAGGAGCGGGGGGCTTAACACCGGGGAGCTGTTTTTT.

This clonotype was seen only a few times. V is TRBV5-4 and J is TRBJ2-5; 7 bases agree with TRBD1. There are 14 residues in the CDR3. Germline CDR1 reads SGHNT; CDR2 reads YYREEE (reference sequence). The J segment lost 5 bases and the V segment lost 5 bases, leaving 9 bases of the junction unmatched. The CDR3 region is CASRTQGSRETQYF. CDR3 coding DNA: TGTGCCAGCAGGACACAGGGGTCCAGGGAGACCCAGTACTTC.

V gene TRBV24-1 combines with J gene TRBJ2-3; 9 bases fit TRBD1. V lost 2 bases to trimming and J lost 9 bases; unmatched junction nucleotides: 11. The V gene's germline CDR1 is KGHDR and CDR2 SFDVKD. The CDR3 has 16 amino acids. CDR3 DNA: TGTGCCACCAGTGATTCAGGACAGGGGCCAGCCCAGACGCAGTATTTT. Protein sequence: CATSDSGQGPAQTQYF.